These T cell receptor beta chains were read from a single sample in a study of cytomegalovirus exposure and HLA in healthy donors. Profiled with immunoSEQ multiplex PCR; TCRdb holds only in-frame clones, not every one. The sample lists some 170,000 clones, roughly four fifths occurring once. Material for sequencing was PBMCs. The receptors originated from a girl under 10 years old in good health and CMV-seropositive. Both conserved end residues are part of each CDR3. The D gene is left open where the match is weak. Clone size is stated in some rows and not others, as once, few, many or a class when expanded.

clone_size: NA
j_call: TRBJ2-3
d_call: TRBD2
v_call: TRBV5-1
cdr3_aa: CASREGGLAGVFGTDTQYF
cdr3_nt: TGCGCCAGCAGAGAGGGAGGGCTAGCGGGAGTATTCGGCACAGATACGCAGTATTTT

clone_size: NA
j_call: TRBJ1-1
d_call: TRBD1
v_call: TRBV30
cdr3_aa: CAWKGQGEATEAFF
cdr3_nt: TGTGCCTGGAAGGGACAGGGTGAGGCCACTGAAGCTTTCTTT

clone_size: NA
j_call: TRBJ1-1
d_call: NA
v_call: TRBV19
cdr3_aa: CASRDGGRQQENTEAFF
cdr3_nt: TGTGCCAGTAGAGACGGTGGCAGACAGCAGGAGAACACTGAAGCTTTCTTT

clone_size: NA
j_call: TRBJ2-3
d_call: NA
v_call: TRBV7-9
cdr3_aa: CASSLDLEADTQYF
cdr3_nt: TGTGCCAGCAGCTTAGATCTTGAGGCAGATACGCAGTATTTT

clone_size: NA
j_call: TRBJ1-6
d_call: NA
v_call: TRBV28
cdr3_aa: CASRYDRLGSPLHF
cdr3_nt: TGTGCCAGCCGGTATGACAGGTTGGGTTCACCCCTCCACTTT

clone_size: NA
j_call: TRBJ2-1
d_call: TRBD2
v_call: TRBV5-1
cdr3_aa: CASSFPEFLADLSDTYNEQFF
cdr3_nt: TGCGCCAGCAGCTTCCCAGAGTTCCTAGCGGACCTATCGGACACCTACAATGAGCAGTTCTTC

clone_size: NA
j_call: TRBJ1-2
d_call: NA
v_call: TRBV27
cdr3_aa: CASSETGLYGYTF
cdr3_nt: TGTGCCAGCAGTGAAACAGGGCTCTATGGCTACACCTTC

clone_size: few
j_call: TRBJ2-7
d_call: TRBD2
v_call: TRBV19
cdr3_aa: CASSVAGEGYEQYF
cdr3_nt: TGTGCCAGTAGTGTAGCGGGAGAGGGGTACGAGCAGTACTTC

clone_size: NA
j_call: TRBJ2-2
d_call: NA
v_call: TRBV27
cdr3_aa: CASSFRLPGELFF
cdr3_nt: TGTGCCAGCAGTTTCCGACTACCCGGGGAGCTGTTTTTT

clone_size: NA
j_call: TRBJ1-4
d_call: NA
v_call: TRBV30
cdr3_aa: CAWTDRNEKLFF
cdr3_nt: TGTGCCTGGACCGACAGGAATGAAAAACTGTTTTTT

clone_size: NA
j_call: TRBJ1-3
d_call: NA
v_call: TRBV11-2
cdr3_aa: CASRRGNTIYF
cdr3_nt: TGTGCCAGCAGGCGTGGAAACACCATATATTTT

clone_size: NA
j_call: TRBJ2-1
d_call: NA
v_call: TRBV30
cdr3_aa: CAWTMGGSSYNEQFF
cdr3_nt: TGTGCCTGGACTATGGGGGGAAGCTCCTACAATGAGCAGTTCTTC

clone_size: NA
j_call: TRBJ2-5
d_call: TRBD2
v_call: TRBV5-1
cdr3_aa: CASSPWTSGRVGETQYF
cdr3_nt: TGCGCCAGCAGCCCTTGGACTAGCGGGAGAGTGGGGGAGACCCAGTACTTC

clone_size: NA
j_call: TRBJ2-1
d_call: TRBD2
v_call: TRBV7-6
cdr3_aa: CASSFGGSFYEQFF
cdr3_nt: TGTGCCAGCAGCTTTGGCGGGAGTTTCTATGAGCAGTTCTTC

clone_size: NA
j_call: TRBJ1-2
d_call: NA
v_call: TRBV30
cdr3_aa: CAWRPQGIYGYTF
cdr3_nt: TGTGCCTGGCGACCACAGGGAATCTATGGCTACACCTTC

clone_size: NA
j_call: TRBJ2-7
d_call: TRBD1
v_call: TRBV6-5
cdr3_aa: CASRRQGMVGEQYF
cdr3_nt: TGTGCCAGCAGGAGACAGGGGATGGTGGGCGAGCAGTACTTC